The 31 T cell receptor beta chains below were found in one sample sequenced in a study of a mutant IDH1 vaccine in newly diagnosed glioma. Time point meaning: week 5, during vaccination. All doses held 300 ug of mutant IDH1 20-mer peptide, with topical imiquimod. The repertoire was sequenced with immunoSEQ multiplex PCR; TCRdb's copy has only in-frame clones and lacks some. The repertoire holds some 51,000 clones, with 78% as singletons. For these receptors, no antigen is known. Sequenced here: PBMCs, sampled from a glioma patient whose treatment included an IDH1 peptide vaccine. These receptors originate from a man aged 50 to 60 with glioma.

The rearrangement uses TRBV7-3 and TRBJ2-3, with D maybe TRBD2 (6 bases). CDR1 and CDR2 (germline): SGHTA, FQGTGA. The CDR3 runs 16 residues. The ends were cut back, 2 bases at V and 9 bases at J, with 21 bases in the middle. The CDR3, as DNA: TGTGCCAGCAGCTTAGCGGGCGGAGGGAGCGGTGACACGCAGTATTTT. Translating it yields CASSLAGGGSGDTQYF.

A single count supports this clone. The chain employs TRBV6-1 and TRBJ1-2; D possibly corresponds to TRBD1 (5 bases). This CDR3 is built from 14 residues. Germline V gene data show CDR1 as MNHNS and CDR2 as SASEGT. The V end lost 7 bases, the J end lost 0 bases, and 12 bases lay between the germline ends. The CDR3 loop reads CASIPRGTNYGYTF. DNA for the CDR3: TGTGCCAGCATACCAAGGGGAACTAACTATGGCTACACCTTC.

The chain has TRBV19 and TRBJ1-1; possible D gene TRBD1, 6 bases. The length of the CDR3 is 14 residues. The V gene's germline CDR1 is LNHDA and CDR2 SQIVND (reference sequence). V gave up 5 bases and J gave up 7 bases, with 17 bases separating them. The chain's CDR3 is CASSFTGLADEAFF. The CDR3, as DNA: TGTGCCAGTAGTTTTACAGGGCTGGCGGATGAAGCTTTCTTT.

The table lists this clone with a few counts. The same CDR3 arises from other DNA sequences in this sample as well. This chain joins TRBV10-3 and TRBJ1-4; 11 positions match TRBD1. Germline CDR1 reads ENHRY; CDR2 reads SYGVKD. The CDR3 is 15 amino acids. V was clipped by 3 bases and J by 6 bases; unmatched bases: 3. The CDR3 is CAISDPGQGDEKLFF. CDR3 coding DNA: TGTGCCATCAGTGACCCGGGACAGGGGGATGAAAAACTGTTTTTT.

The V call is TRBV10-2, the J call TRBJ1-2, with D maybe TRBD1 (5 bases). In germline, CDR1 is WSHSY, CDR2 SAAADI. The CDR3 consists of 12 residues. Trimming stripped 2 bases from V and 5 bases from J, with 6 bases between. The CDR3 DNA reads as TGCGCCAGCAGTGAGAGGACATATGGCTACACCTTC. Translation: CASSERTYGYTF.

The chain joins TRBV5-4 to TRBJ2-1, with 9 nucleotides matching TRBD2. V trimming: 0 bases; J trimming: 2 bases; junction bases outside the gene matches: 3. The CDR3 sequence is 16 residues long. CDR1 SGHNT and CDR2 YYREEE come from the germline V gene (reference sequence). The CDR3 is CASSLEASGAYNEQFF. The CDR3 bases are TGTGCCAGCAGCTTGGAAGCTAGCGGGGCCTACAATGAGCAGTTCTTC.

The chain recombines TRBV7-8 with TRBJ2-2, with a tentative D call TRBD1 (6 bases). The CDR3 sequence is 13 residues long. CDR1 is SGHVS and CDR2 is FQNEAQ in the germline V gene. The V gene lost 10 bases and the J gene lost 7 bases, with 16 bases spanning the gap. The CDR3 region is CATLRGGSGELFF. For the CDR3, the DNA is TGTGCCACCCTTAGAGGGGGTAGCGGGGAGCTGTTTTTT. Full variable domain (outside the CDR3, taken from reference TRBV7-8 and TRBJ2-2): GAGVSQSPRYKVAKRGQDVALRCDPISGHVSLFWYQQALGQGPEFLTYFQNEAQLDKSGLPSDRFFAERPEGSVSTLKIQRTQQEDSAVYLCATLRGGSGELFFGEGSRLTVL.

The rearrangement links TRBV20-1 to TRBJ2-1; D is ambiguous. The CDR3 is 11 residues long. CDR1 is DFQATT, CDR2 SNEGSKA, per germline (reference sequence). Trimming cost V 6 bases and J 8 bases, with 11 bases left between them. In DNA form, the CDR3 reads TGCAGTGCCTCAGAACGGGATGAGCAGTTCTTC. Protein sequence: CSASERDEQFF.

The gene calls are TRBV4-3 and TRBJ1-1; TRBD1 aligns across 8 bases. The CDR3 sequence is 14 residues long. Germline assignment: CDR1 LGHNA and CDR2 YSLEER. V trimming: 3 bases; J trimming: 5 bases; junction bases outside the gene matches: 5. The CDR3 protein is CASSQTGQGTEAFF. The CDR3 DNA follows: TGCGCCAGCAGCCAGACTGGACAGGGTACTGAAGCTTTCTTT.

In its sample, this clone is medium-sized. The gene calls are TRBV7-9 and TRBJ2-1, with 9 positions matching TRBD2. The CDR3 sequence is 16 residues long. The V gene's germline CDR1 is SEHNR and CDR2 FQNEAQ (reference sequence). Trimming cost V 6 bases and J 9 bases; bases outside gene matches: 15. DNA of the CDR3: TGTGCCAGCAGGAGTTCTCGCGGGGGGGCTAATAGTGAGCAGTTCTTC. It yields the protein CASRSSRGGANSEQFF.

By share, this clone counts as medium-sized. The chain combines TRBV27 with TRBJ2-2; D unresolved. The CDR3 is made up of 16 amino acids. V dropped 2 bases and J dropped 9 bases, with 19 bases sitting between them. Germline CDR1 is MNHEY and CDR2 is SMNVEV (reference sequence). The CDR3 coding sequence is TGTGCCAGCAGTTTAACCCTCTCCTTGAGTACCCGGGAGCTGTTTTTT. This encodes CASSLTLSLSTRELFF.

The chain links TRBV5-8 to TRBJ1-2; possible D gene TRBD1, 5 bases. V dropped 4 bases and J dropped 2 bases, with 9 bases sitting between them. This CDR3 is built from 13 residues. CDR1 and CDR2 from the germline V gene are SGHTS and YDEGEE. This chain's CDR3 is CASSPTENYGYTF. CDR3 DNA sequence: TGTGCCAGCAGCCCGACAGAGAACTATGGCTACACCTTC.

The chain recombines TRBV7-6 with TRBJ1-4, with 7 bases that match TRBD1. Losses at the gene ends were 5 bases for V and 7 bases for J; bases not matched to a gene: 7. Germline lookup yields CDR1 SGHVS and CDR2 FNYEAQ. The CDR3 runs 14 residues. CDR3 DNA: TGTGCCAGCAGCCTGGACAGGTGGGGTGAAAAACTGTTTTTT. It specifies CASSLDRWGEKLFF.

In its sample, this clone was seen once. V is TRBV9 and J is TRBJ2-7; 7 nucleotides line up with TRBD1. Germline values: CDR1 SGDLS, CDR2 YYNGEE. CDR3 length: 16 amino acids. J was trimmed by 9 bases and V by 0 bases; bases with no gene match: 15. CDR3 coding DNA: TGTGCCAGCAGCGTAGAGGGGTCGACAGGGAATGTTAGGCAGTACTTC. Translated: CASSVEGSTGNVRQYF.

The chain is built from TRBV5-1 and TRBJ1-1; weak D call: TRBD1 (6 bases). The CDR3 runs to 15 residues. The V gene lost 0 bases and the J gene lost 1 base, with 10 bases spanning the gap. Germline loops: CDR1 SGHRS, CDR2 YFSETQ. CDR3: CASSLEGGKNTEAFF. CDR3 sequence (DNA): TGCGCCAGCAGCTTGGAAGGGGGTAAGAACACTGAAGCTTTCTTT. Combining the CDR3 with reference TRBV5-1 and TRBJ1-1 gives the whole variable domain KAGVTQTPRYLIKTRGQQVTLSCSPISGHRSVSWYQQTPGQGLQFLFEYFSETQRNKGNFPGRFSGRQFSNSRSEMNVSTLELGDSALYLCASSLEGGKNTEAFFGQGTRLTVV.

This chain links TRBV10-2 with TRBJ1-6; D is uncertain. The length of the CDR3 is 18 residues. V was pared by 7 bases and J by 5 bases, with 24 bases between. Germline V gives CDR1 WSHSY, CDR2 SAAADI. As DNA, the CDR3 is TGCGCCAGCACTGTTAGGCTGATGGGTTATTCGGATAATTCACCCCTCCACTTT. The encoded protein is CASTVRLMGYSDNSPLHF.

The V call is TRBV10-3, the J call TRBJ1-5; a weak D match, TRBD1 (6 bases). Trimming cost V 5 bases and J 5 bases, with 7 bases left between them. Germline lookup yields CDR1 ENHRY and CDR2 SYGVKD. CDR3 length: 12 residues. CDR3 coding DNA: TGTGCCATCAGTCCAGGGGATCAGCCCCAGCATTTT. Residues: CAISPGDQPQHF.

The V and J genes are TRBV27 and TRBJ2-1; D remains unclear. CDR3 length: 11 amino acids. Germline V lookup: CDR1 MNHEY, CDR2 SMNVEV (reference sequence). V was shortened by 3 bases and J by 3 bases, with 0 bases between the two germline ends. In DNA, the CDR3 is TGTGCCAGCAGTTTCTACAATGAGCAGTTCTTC. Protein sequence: CASSFYNEQFF.

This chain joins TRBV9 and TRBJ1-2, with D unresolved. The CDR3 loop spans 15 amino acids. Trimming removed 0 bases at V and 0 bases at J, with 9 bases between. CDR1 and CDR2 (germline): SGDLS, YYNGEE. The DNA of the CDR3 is TGTGCCAGCAGCGTAGAAGGCAGCTCTAACTATGGCTACACCTTC. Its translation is CASSVEGSSNYGYTF.

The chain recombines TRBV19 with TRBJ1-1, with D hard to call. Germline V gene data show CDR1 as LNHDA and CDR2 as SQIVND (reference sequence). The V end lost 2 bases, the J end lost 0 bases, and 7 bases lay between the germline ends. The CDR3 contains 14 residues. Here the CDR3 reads CASSIPQMNTEAFF. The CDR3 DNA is TGTGCCAGTAGTATACCACAGATGAACACTGAAGCTTTCTTT.

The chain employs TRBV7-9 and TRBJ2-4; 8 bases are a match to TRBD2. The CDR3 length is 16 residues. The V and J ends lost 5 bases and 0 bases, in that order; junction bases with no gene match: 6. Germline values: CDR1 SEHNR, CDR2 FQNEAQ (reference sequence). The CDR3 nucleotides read TGTGCCAGCAGCCCATTAGCGGGGCTAGCCAAAAACATTCAGTACTTC. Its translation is CASSPLAGLAKNIQYF.

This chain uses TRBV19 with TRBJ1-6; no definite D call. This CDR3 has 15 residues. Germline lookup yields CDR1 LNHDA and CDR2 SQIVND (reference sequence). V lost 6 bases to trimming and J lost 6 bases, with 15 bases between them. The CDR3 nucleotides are TGTGCCAGTAGGGTTGATGGGCAACTTAATTCACCCCTCCACTTT. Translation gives CASRVDGQLNSPLHF. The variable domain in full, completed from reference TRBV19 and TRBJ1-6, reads DGGITQSPKYLFRKEGQNVTLSCEQNLNHDAMYWYRQDPGQGLRLIYYSQIVNDFQKGDIAEGYSVSREKKESFPLTVTSAQKNPTAFYLCASRVDGQLNSPLHFGNGTRLTVT.

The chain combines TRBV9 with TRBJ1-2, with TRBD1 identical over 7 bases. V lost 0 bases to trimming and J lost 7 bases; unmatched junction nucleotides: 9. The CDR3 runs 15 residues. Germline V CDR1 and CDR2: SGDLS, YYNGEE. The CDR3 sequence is CASSVVAGGRGGYTF. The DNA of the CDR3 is TGTGCCAGCAGCGTAGTAGCAGGGGGGAGAGGTGGCTACACCTTC.

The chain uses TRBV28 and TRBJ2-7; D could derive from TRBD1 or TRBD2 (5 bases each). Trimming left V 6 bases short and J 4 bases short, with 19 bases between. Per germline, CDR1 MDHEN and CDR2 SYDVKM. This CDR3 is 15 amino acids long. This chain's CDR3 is CASSPLGGPIYEQYF. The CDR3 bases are TGTGCCAGCAGCCCCCTTGGGGGACCCATTTACGAGCAGTACTTC.

CDR3 region: CASSFRDRAPNTQYF. In DNA, the CDR3 is TGCGCCAGCAGCTTCCGGGACAGGGCCCCAAATACGCAGTATTTT. V and J are TRBV5-1 and TRBJ2-3; TRBD1 agrees at 9 bases. This CDR3 comprises 15 residues. V shed 2 bases, J shed 7 bases, and the junction held 8 bases outside the gene matches. Germline assignment: CDR1 SGHRS and CDR2 YFSETQ.

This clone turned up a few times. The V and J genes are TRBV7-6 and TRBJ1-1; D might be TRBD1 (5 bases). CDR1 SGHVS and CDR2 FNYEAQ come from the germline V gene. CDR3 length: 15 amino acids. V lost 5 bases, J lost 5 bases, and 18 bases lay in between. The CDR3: CASSAFQGIETEAFF. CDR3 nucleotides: TGTGCCAGCAGCGCGTTTCAGGGAATTGAAACTGAAGCTTTCTTT.

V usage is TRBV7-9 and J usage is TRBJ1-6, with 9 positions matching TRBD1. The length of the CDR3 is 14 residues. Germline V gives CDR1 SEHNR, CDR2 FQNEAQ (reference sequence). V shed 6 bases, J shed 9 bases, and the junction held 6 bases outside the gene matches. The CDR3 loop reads CASSFTGGLSPLHF. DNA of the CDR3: TGTGCCAGCAGTTTTACAGGGGGCCTTTCACCCCTCCACTTT.

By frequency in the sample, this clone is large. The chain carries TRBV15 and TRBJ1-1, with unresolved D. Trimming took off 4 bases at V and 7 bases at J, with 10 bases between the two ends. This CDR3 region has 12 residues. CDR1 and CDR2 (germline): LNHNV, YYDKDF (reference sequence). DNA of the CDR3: TGTGCCACCAGCACTGGGCGAAATGAAGCTTTCTTT. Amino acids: CATSTGRNEAFF.

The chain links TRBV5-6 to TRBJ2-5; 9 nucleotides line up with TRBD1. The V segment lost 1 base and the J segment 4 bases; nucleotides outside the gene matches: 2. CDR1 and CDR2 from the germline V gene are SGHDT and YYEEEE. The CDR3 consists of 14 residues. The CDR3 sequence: CASSLPTGGETQYF. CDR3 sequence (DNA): TGTGCCAGCAGCTTGCCGACAGGGGGAGAGACCCAGTACTTC.

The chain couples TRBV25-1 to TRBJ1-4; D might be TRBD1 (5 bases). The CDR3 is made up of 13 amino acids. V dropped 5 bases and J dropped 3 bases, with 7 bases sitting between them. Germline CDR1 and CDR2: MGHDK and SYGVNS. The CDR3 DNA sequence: TGTGCCAGCAGTTTAGGGGCTAATGAAAAACTGTTTTTT. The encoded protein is CASSLGANEKLFF.

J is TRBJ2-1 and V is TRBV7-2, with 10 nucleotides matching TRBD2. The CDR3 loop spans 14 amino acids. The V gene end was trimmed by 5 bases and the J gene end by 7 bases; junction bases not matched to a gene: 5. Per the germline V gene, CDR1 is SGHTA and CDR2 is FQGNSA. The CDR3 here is CASSRPSGGNEQFF. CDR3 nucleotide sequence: TGTGCCAGCAGCCGCCCTAGCGGGGGAAATGAGCAGTTCTTC. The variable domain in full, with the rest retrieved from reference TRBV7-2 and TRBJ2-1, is GAGVSQSPSNKVTEKGKDVELRCDPISGHTALYWYRQSLGQGLEFLIYFQGNSAPDKSGLPSDRFSAERTGGSVSTLTIQRTQQEDSAVYLCASSRPSGGNEQFFGPGTRLTVL.